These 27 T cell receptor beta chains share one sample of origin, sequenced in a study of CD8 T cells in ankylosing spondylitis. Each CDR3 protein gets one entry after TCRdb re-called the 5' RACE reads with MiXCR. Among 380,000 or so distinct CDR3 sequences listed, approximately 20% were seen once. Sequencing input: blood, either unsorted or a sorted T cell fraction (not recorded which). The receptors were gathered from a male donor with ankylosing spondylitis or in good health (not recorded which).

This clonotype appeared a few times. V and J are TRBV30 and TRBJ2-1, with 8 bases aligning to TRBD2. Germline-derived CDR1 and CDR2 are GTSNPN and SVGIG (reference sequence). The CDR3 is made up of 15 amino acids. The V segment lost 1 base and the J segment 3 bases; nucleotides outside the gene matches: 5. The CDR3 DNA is TGTGCCTGGAGTGGGGCGGGGGGTCTCTACAATGAGCAGTTCTTC. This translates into CAWSGAGGLYNEQFF.

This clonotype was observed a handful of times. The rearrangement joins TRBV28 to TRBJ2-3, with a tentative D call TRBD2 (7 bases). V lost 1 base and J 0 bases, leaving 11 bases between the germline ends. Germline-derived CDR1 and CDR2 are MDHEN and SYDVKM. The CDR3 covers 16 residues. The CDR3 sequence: CASSLLGGLSTDTQYF. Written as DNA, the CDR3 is TGTGCCAGCAGTTTATTGGGGGGGCTAAGCACAGATACGCAGTATTTT.

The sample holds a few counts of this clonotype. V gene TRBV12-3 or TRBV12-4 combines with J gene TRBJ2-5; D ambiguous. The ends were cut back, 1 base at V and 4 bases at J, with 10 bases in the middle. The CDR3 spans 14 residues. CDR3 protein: CASSLVVNLETQYF. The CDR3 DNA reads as TGTGCCAGCAGTTTAGTGGTTAATTTAGAGACCCAGTACTTC.

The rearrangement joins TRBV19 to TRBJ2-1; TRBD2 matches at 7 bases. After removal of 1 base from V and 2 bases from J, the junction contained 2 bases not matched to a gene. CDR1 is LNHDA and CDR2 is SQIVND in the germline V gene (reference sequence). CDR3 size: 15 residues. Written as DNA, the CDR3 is TGTGCCAGTAGTATAGGACTAGCAGCCTACAATGAGCAGTTCTTC. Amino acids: CASSIGLAAYNEQFF.

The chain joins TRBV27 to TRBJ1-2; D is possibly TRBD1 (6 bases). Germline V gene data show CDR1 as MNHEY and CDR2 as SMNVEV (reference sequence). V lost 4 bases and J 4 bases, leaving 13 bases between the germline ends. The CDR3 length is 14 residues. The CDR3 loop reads CASSSGGAGYGYTF. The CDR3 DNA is TGTGCCAGCAGTTCGGGGGGCGCAGGCTATGGCTACACCTTC.

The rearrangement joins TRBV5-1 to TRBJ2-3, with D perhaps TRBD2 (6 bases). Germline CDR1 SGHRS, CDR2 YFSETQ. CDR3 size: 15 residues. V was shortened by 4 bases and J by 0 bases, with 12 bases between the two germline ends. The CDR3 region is CASSGWSGSTDTQYF. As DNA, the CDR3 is TGCGCCAGCAGCGGGTGGAGCGGGAGCACAGATACGCAGTATTTT.

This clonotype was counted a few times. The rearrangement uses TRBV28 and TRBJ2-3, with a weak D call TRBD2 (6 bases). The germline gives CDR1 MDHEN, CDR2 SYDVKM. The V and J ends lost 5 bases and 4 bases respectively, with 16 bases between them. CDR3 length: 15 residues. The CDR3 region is CASSTGGTLADTQYF. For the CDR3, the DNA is TGTGCCAGCAGTACGGGCGGGACCTTGGCAGATACGCAGTATTTT.

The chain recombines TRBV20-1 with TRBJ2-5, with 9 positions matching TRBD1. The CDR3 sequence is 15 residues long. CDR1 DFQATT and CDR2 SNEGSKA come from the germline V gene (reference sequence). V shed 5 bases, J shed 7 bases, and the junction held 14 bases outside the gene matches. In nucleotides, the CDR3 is TGCAGTGCTTGGGGACAGGGACGATATGCGTCGACCCAGTACTTC. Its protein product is CSAWGQGRYASTQYF.

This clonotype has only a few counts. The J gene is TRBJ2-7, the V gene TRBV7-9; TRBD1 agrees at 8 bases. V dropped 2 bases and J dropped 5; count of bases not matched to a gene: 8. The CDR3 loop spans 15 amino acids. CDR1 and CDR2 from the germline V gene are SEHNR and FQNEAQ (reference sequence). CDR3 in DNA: TGTGCCAGCAGCTTATCGGCAGGGGGCAACGACGAGCAGTACTTC. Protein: CASSLSAGGNDEQYF.

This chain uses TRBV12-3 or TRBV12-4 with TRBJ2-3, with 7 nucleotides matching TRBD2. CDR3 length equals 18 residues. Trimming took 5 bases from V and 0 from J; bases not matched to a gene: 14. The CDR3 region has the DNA TGTGCCAGCAGTCCCCTTGGGAGCGGCGGGGGAAGCACAGATACGCAGTATTTT. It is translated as CASSPLGSGGGSTDTQYF.

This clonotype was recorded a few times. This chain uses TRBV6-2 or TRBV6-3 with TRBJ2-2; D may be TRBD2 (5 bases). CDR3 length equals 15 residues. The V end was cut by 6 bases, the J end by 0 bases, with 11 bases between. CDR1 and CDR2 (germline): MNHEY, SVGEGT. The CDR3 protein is CASSHPGTNTGELFF. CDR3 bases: TGTGCCAGCAGCCACCCCGGGACGAACACCGGGGAGCTGTTTTTT.

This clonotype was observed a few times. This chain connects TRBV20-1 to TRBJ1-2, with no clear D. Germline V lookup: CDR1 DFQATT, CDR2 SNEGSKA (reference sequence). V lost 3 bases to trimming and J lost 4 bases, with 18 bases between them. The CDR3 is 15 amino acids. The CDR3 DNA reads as TGCAGTGCTAGGGTGACATTAGTCTATGGCTATGGCTACACCTTC. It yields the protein CSARVTLVYGYGYTF.

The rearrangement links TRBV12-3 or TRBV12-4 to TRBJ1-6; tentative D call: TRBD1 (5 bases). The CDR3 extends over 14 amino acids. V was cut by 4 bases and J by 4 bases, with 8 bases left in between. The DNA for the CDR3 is TGTGCCAGCAGTTCAGGACAATATAATTCACCCCTCCACTTT. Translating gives CASSSGQYNSPLHF.

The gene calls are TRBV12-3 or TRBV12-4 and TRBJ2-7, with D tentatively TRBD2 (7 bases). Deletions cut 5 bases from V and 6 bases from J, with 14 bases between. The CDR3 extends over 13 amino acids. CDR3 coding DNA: TGTGCCAGCAGTCCCAGAGGGGGGGGCGAGCAGTACTTC. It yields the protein CASSPRGGGEQYF.

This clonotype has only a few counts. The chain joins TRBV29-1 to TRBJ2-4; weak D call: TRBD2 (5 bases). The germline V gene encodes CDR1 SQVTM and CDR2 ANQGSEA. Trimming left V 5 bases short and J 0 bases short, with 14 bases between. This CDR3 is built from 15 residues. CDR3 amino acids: CSVYRDGEAKNIQYF. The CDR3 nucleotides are TGCAGCGTTTACAGAGACGGGGAAGCCAAAAACATTCAGTACTTC.

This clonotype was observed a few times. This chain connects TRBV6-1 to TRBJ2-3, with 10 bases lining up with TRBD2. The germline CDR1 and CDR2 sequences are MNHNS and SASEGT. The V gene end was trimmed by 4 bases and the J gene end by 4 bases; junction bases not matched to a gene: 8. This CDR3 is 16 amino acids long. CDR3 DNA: TGTGCCAGCAGTGGACAAGCGGGGGGGCCGTCAGATACGCAGTATTTT. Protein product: CASSGQAGGPSDTQYF.

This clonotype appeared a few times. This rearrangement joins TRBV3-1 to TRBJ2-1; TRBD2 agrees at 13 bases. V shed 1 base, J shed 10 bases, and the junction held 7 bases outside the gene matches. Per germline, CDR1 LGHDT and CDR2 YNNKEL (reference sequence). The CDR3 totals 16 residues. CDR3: CASSQGELAGGQEQFF. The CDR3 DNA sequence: TGTGCCAGCAGCCAAGGAGAACTAGCGGGGGGGCAAGAGCAGTTCTTC.

The chain's CDR3 is CATSRGGLAGEDEQFF. The DNA for the CDR3 is TGTGCCACCAGCAGAGGTGGACTAGCGGGAGAGGATGAGCAGTTCTTC. The genes are TRBV15 and TRBJ2-1, with TRBD2 matching 13 bases. The CDR3 extends over 16 amino acids. Germline CDR1 is LNHNV and CDR2 is YYDKDF (reference sequence). Trimming at V came to 1 base and at J to 8 bases, leaving 5 bases not matched to a gene.

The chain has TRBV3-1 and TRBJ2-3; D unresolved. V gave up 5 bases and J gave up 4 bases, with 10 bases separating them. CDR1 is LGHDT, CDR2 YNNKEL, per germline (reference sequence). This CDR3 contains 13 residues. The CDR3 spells CASSDPPSDTQYF. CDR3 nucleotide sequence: TGTGCCAGCAGCGACCCCCCCTCAGATACGCAGTATTTT.

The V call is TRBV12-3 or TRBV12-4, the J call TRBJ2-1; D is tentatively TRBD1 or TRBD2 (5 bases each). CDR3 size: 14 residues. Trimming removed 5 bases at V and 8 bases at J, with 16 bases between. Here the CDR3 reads CASSQRLGTHEQFF. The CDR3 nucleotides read TGTGCCAGCAGTCAACGACTGGGGACCCATGAGCAGTTCTTC.

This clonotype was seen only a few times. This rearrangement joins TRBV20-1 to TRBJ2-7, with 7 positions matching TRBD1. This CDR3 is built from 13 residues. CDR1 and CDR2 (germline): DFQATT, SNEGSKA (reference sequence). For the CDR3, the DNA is TGCTGCCAAAGGGACAGCGATACCTACGAGCAGTACTTC. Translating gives CCQRDSDTYEQYF.

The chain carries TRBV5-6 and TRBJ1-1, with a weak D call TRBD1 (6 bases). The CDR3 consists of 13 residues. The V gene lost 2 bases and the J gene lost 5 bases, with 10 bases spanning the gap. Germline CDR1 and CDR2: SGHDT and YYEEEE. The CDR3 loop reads CASSLIQGTEAFF. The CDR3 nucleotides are TGTGCCAGCAGCTTAATACAGGGTACTGAAGCTTTCTTT.

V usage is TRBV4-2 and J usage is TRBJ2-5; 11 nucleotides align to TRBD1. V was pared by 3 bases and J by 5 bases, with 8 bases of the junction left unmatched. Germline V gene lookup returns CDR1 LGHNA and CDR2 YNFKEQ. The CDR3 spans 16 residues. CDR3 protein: CASSQRQGQGGETQYF. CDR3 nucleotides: TGTGCCAGCAGCCAGCGCCAGGGACAGGGGGGGGAGACCCAGTACTTC.

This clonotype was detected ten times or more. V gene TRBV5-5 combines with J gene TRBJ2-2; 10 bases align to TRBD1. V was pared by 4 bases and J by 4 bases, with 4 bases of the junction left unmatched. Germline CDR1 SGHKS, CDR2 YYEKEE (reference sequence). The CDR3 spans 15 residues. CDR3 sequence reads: CASSPWTGGTGELFF. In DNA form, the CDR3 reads TGTGCCAGCAGCCCATGGACAGGGGGCACCGGGGAGCTGTTTTTT.

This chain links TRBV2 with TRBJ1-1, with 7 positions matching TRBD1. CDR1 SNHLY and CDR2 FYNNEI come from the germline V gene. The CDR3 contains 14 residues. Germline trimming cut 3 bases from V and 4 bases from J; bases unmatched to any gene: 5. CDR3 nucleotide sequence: TGTGCCAGCAGTGATGAGGGGGCGGGCACTGAAGCTTTCTTT. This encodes CASSDEGAGTEAFF.

The CDR3 nucleotides are TGTGCCAGCATGCCTAGCGTGGTATCCTACAATGAGCAGTTCTTC. It specifies CASMPSVVSYNEQFF. The chain uses TRBV28 and TRBJ2-1; the D gene is possibly TRBD2 (6 bases). CDR1 is MDHEN, CDR2 SYDVKM, per germline. The CDR3 spans 15 residues. Trimming took off 7 bases at V and 1 base at J, with 14 bases between the two ends.

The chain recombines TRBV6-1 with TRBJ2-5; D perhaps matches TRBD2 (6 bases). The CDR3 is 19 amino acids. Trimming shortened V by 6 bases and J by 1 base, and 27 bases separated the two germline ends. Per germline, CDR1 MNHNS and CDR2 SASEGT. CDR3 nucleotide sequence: TGTGCCAGCAGCCCCAACTACCTTACTAGCCTTAGCGGCCAAGAGACCCAGTACTTC. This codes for CASSPNYLTSLSGQETQYF.